Presented here are 29 T cell receptor beta chains from one specimen sequenced in a study of lymphopenia after photon versus proton radiotherapy. Using immunoSEQ multiplex PCR, the repertoire was profiled, and TCRdb retains in-frame clones only, with some absent. The table includes about 37,000 clones, 85% detected once. Sequenced here: peripheral blood, sampled from a patient treated with photon-based radiotherapy. The source of these receptors is a man over 45 with gastric cancer.

The CDR3 sequence: CASKTSGRGNEQFF. Here the CDR3 DNA reads TGTGCCAGCAAAACTAGCGGGAGGGGCAATGAGCAGTTCTTC. This chain connects TRBV6-6 to TRBJ2-1; 13 positions match TRBD2. This CDR3 region has 14 residues. Germline V gene sequence: CDR1 MNHNY, CDR2 SVGAGI (reference sequence). Unmatched junction bases numbered 3, after V lost 7 bases and J lost 6 bases.

This chain uses TRBV19 with TRBJ2-3, with D tentatively TRBD1 (5 bases). Trimming took 1 base from V and 3 from J, leaving 8 bases between them. This CDR3 region has 14 residues. Germline CDR1 is LNHDA and CDR2 is SQIVND (reference sequence). DNA for the CDR3: TGTGCCAGTAGTATAGCAAGGGGTACAGATACGCAGTATTTT. Its translation: CASSIARGTDTQYF.

The rearrangement uses TRBV5-6 and TRBJ2-6; tentatively, D is TRBD1 or TRBD2 (5 bases each). This CDR3 is 15 amino acids long. Germline CDR1 is SGHDT and CDR2 is YYEEEE. The germline V and J ends were trimmed by 3 bases and 0 bases, with 7 bases remaining between them. The CDR3 loop reads CASSWGTSGANVLTF. The CDR3 coding sequence is TGTGCCAGCAGCTGGGGGACCTCTGGGGCCAACGTCCTGACTTTC.

The CDR3 sequence is CASSLAGGFRNEQFF. The CDR3 DNA follows: TGTGCCAGCTCTTTAGCGGGAGGCTTTAGGAATGAGCAGTTCTTC. V is TRBV18 and J is TRBJ2-1; 10 bases are shared with TRBD2. Germline V CDR1 and CDR2: KGHSH, LQKENI. V shed 6 bases, J shed 7 bases, and the junction held 9 bases outside the gene matches. The CDR3 totals 15 residues. The variable domain in full, with the rest retrieved from reference TRBV18 and TRBJ2-1, is NAGVMQNPRHLVRRRGQEARLRCSPMKGHSHVYWYRQLPEEGLKFMVYLQKENIIDESGMPKERFSAEFPKEGPSILRIQQVVRGDSAAYFCASSLAGGFRNEQFFGPGTRLTVL.

DNA of the CDR3: TGTGCCAGCGACAGGGGGGACACTGAAGCTTTCTTT. Protein: CASDRGDTEAFF. The chain employs TRBV7-9 and TRBJ1-1, with 9 bases matching TRBD1. CDR3 length equals 12 residues. Germline V gene sequence: CDR1 SEHNR, CDR2 FQNEAQ (reference sequence). Trimming at V came to 8 bases and at J to 3 bases, leaving 1 base not matched to a gene.

This clone was seen a few times. J is TRBJ1-3 and V is TRBV7-9, with TRBD1 as a possible D gene (5 bases). The germline CDR1 and CDR2 sequences are SEHNR and FQNEAQ (reference sequence). V was trimmed by 3 bases and J by 0 bases, leaving 6 bases between them. CDR3 length: 14 residues. CDR3 coding DNA: TGTGCCAGCAGCTTGCAGGGCTCTGGAAACACCATATATTTT. It codes for CASSLQGSGNTIYF.

This clone was observed a few times. The chain couples TRBV2 to TRBJ1-5; unclear D gene. The CDR3 runs to 12 residues. V lost 6 bases and J lost 2, with 5 bases in between. Germline V gene lookup returns CDR1 SNHLY and CDR2 FYNNEI. For the CDR3, the DNA is TGTGCCAGCAGGGTGGGCAATCAGCCCCAGCATTTT. Its protein is CASRVGNQPQHF.

This chain joins TRBV27 and TRBJ1-1, with a possible D match to TRBD1 (5 bases). Between the trimmed V and J ends, which lost 4 bases and 6 bases, there was a span of 21 bases. This CDR3 is 16 amino acids long. Germline assignment: CDR1 MNHEY and CDR2 SMNVEV (reference sequence). CDR3 bases: TGTGCCAGCAGTTGCGGGGCGAACCGATGGGGACCTGAAGCTTTCTTT. Translated, it gives CASSCGANRWGPEAFF.

The chain couples TRBV6-6 to TRBJ1-1; 7 bases fit TRBD1. CDR1 and CDR2 (germline): MNHNY, SVGAGI (reference sequence). After removal of 4 bases from V and 3 bases from J, the junction contained 8 bases not matched to a gene. This CDR3 has 15 residues. This CDR3 reads CASSFRQGADTEAFF. The CDR3 region has the DNA TGTGCCAGCAGTTTCCGACAGGGCGCTGACACTGAAGCTTTCTTT.

The chain combines TRBV2 with TRBJ1-1, with D possibly being TRBD1 (6 bases). Germline CDR1 reads SNHLY; CDR2 reads FYNNEI. Deletions cut 0 bases from V and 1 base from J, with 18 bases between. CDR3 length equals 18 residues. The CDR3 DNA reads TGTGCCAGCAGTGAAGCGGGACTTCTCGGACAGACGAACACTGAAGCTTTCTTT. Protein sequence: CASSEAGLLGQTNTEAFF.

Here the CDR3 reads CASSSQGRQQFF. CDR3 coding DNA: TGTGCCAGCAGTTCGCAGGGGCGGCAGCAGTTCTTC. V is TRBV6-5 and J is TRBJ2-1; D may be TRBD1 (6 bases). CDR3 length: 12 amino acids. Germline assignment: CDR1 MNHEY and CDR2 SVGAGI. The V gene lost 4 bases and the J gene lost 11 bases, with 12 bases spanning the gap.

This chain links TRBV7-9 with TRBJ1-5; a weak D match, TRBD1 (6 bases). V lost 3 bases and J lost 7, with 13 bases in between. Germline assignment: CDR1 SEHNR and CDR2 FQNEAQ (reference sequence). This CDR3 comprises 14 residues. This chain's CDR3 is CASSFGGSKQPQHF. The CDR3 DNA is TGTGCCAGCAGCTTCGGGGGCTCCAAGCAGCCCCAGCATTTT.

The chain has TRBV18 and TRBJ1-1; D is unclear. The ends were cut back, 0 bases at V and 1 base at J, with 6 bases in the middle. CDR1 is KGHSH and CDR2 is LQKENI in the germline V gene. The CDR3 totals 14 residues. The DNA for the CDR3 is TGTGCCAGCTCACCACCATCAGGGAACACTGAAGCTTTCTTT. The encoded protein is CASSPPSGNTEAFF.

This chain links TRBV27 with TRBJ1-5, with a tentative D call TRBD1 (5 bases). V shed 6 bases and J shed 6 bases, with 12 bases lying between them. In germline, CDR1 is MNHEY, CDR2 SMNVEV (reference sequence). This CDR3 is built from 13 residues. CDR3 DNA: TGTGCCAGCAGCCTGAGGGGCTCTCAGCCCCAGCATTTT. Its protein product is CASSLRGSQPQHF.

J is TRBJ2-2 and V is TRBV4-3; 9 bases are a match to TRBD2. The CDR3 runs 19 residues. Germline V gives CDR1 LGHNA, CDR2 YSLEER. V was clipped by 3 bases and J by 6 bases; unmatched bases: 17. The CDR3: CASSHFTRLADGRAGELFF. CDR3 nucleotides: TGCGCCAGCAGCCATTTCACCCGACTAGCGGATGGGAGGGCCGGGGAGCTGTTTTTT.

The rearrangement joins TRBV11-1 to TRBJ2-7, with 9 bases lining up with TRBD1. CDR1 is SGHAT, CDR2 FQDESV, per germline (reference sequence). This CDR3 spans 14 amino acids. V shed 6 bases, J shed 6 bases, and the junction held 9 bases outside the gene matches. CDR3 in DNA: TGTGCCAGCAGGCGCGGACAGGGGATAGGCGAGCAGTACTTC. Its translation is CASRRGQGIGEQYF.

This chain uses TRBV11-3 with TRBJ2-2; D is possibly TRBD1 (6 bases). Germline V gene data show CDR1 as SGHNT and CDR2 as YENEEA. V was clipped by 4 bases and J by 1 base, with 19 bases between them. The CDR3 extends over 18 amino acids. The CDR3 DNA sequence: TGTGCCAGCAGCTATATTAATCCTTTAGGGGGGAACACCGGGGAGCTGTTTTTT. Translation gives CASSYINPLGGNTGELFF. The full variable domain, with the rest looked up from reference TRBV11-3 and TRBJ2-2, is EAGVVQSPRYKIIEKKQPVAFWCNPISGHNTLYWYLQNLGQGPELLIRYENEEAVDDSQLPKDRFSAERLKGVDSTLKIQPAELGDSAVYLCASSYINPLGGNTGELFFGEGSRLTVL.

The rearrangement joins TRBV7-7 to TRBJ2-1, with 11 bases aligning to TRBD2. The CDR3 has 15 amino acids. J lost 7 bases, V lost 3 bases, and 5 bases had no gene match. Germline V lookup: CDR1 SSHAT, CDR2 FNYEAQ (reference sequence). CDR3 loop: CASSLLAGGPNEQFF. The DNA of the CDR3 is TGTGCCAGCAGCTTGTTAGCGGGAGGGCCAAATGAGCAGTTCTTC.

The chain uses TRBV5-4 and TRBJ2-1; 9 positions agree with TRBD2. The germline V gene has CDR1 SGHNT and CDR2 YYREEE (reference sequence). The CDR3 loop spans 17 amino acids. The J segment lost 7 bases and the V segment lost 4 bases, leaving 15 bases of the junction unmatched. In DNA form, the CDR3 reads TGTGCCAGCAGCCCGGCATATGGTAGCGGGAGTAGAAATGAGCAGTTCTTC. This translates into CASSPAYGSGSRNEQFF.

The J gene is TRBJ2-1, the V gene TRBV5-6; D may be TRBD1 (6 bases). This CDR3 is 15 amino acids long. The V end was cut by 2 bases, the J end by 6 bases, with 15 bases between. Germline CDR1 SGHDT, CDR2 YYEEEE. The CDR3 reads CASSFGTGPSNEQFF. CDR3 DNA sequence: TGTGCCAGCAGCTTTGGAACAGGGCCCAGCAATGAGCAGTTCTTC.

This chain links TRBV29-1 with TRBJ2-7, with TRBD1 identical over 10 bases. V was pared by 1 base and J by 0 bases, with 0 bases of the junction left unmatched. Germline V gene data show CDR1 as SQVTM and CDR2 as ANQGSEA. There are 14 residues in the CDR3. The CDR3 sequence: CSVEGQGASYEQYF. As DNA, the CDR3 is TGCAGCGTTGAAGGACAGGGGGCCTCCTACGAGCAGTACTTC.

This clone has more than one count but fewer than ten. The chain joins TRBV5-6 to TRBJ1-2; D is perhaps TRBD1 (6 bases). Germline V lookup: CDR1 SGHDT, CDR2 YYEEEE. Trimming removed 4 bases from V and 1 base from J, with 14 bases in between. The CDR3 has 15 residues. In DNA form, the CDR3 reads TGTGCCAGCAGCACCCGGACAGTTATTAACTATGGCTACACCTTC. Its translation is CASSTRTVINYGYTF.

V usage is TRBV21-1 and J usage is TRBJ2-7; the D call TRBD1 from the table was never checked on the DNA. TRBV21-1 is marked as a pseudogene. The length of the CDR3 is 17 residues. Here the CDR3 reads CASSGSRCADRGYEQYF. Here the CDR3 DNA reads TGTGCCAGCAGCGGGAGTCGATGTGCGGACAGGGGCTACGAGCAGTACTTC.

This clone appeared a few times. J is TRBJ1-5 and V is TRBV10-3; 7 nucleotides align to TRBD1. Losses at the gene ends were 2 bases for V and 4 bases for J; bases not matched to a gene: 5. The length of the CDR3 is 15 residues. Germline lookup yields CDR1 ENHRY and CDR2 SYGVKD. In nucleotides, the CDR3 is TGTGCCATCAGTGAGGCAGGGGGAGGTAATCAGCCCCAGCATTTT. Protein product: CAISEAGGGNQPQHF.

The chain uses TRBV11-2 and TRBJ2-2; TRBD2 agrees at 8 bases. J lost 0 bases, V lost 5 bases, and 5 bases had no gene match. Germline assignment: CDR1 SGHAT and CDR2 FQNNGV. The CDR3 runs 16 residues. DNA for the CDR3: TGTGCCAGCAGCCGGATAGCGGGATCGAACACCGGGGAGCTGTTTTTT. Its protein is CASSRIAGSNTGELFF.

The sample holds one count of this clone. V usage is TRBV11-3 and J usage is TRBJ2-5; 9 bases are shared with TRBD1. Looked up from germline, CDR1 is SGHNT and CDR2 is YENEEA. After removal of 5 bases from V and 3 bases from J, the junction contained 7 bases not matched to a gene. The length of the CDR3 is 15 residues. As DNA, the CDR3 is TGTGCCAGCAGCCTCGCCGGGACAGGGAAAGAGACCCAGTACTTC. It translates to CASSLAGTGKETQYF.

The chain is built from TRBV5-1 and TRBJ2-5, with 8 bases aligning to TRBD2. V lost 5 bases to trimming and J lost 4 bases; unmatched junction nucleotides: 10. The CDR3 has 15 amino acids. Germline V gene data show CDR1 as SGHRS and CDR2 as YFSETQ. CDR3: CASSQKREIGETQYF. In nucleotides, the CDR3 is TGCGCCAGCAGTCAAAAGCGGGAGATAGGAGAGACCCAGTACTTC. Complete variable domain (other parts from reference TRBV5-1 and TRBJ2-5): KAGVTQTPRYLIKTRGQQVTLSCSPISGHRSVSWYQQTPGQGLQFLFEYFSETQRNKGNFPGRFSGRQFSNSRSEMNVSTLELGDSALYLCASSQKREIGETQYFGPGTRLLVL.

This chain links TRBV7-9 with TRBJ1-2, with a tentative D call TRBD1 (6 bases). V lost 5 bases, J lost 4 bases, and 23 bases lay in between. CDR1 is SEHNR and CDR2 is FQNEAQ in the germline V gene (reference sequence). This CDR3 comprises 17 residues. The CDR3 reads CASSTSLRAGERYGYTF. DNA of the CDR3: TGTGCCAGCAGCACATCCCTCCGGGCAGGGGAACGCTATGGCTACACCTTC.

The chain joins TRBV5-4 to TRBJ1-2, with 10 bases matching TRBD1. CDR1 is SGHNT and CDR2 is YYREEE in the germline V gene (reference sequence). V was pared by 3 bases and J by 6 bases, with 8 bases of the junction left unmatched. The CDR3 has 15 amino acids. The DNA of the CDR3 is TGTGCCAGCAGCTCCGCAAGACAGGGGGCGGATGGCTACACCTTC. It is translated as CASSSARQGADGYTF.